One sample yielded the 11 T cell receptor beta chains listed below, sequenced in a study of T cells after yellow fever vaccination. TCRdb re-called the 5' RACE reads through MiXCR, storing one row per CDR3 protein. The sample carries about 52,000 distinct CDR3 sequences, around 6.7% recorded once. The sample here was CD8+ T cells not binding an NS4B(214-222) dextramer, sorted from PBMCs, taken more than 35 days after the first yellow fever vaccination. The origin of the receptors is a young man who received the YFV17D yellow fever vaccine.

This clonotype showed up just a few times. This chain connects TRBV4-1 to TRBJ1-1, with unresolved D. Germline values: CDR1 MGHRA, CDR2 YSYEKL. Between the trimmed V and J ends, which lost 1 base and 1 base, there was a span of 16 bases. The CDR3 extends over 17 amino acids. CDR3 in amino acids: CASSQVSVGGGNTEAFF. Written as DNA, the CDR3 is TGCGCCAGCAGCCAAGTGTCCGTAGGTGGAGGGAACACTGAAGCTTTCTTT.

The CDR3 nucleotides are TGCGCCAGCAGATATGTTGGGGCAGGTTCTCCCAATGAGCAGTTCTTC. Residues: CASRYVGAGSPNEQFF. V and J are TRBV5-1 and TRBJ2-1, with a tentative D call TRBD1 (5 bases). V was pared by 5 bases and J by 6 bases, with 21 bases between. The CDR3 covers 16 residues. CDR1 and CDR2 (germline): SGHRS, YFSETQ.

To note about this clonotype: A much larger clone is a single base away; this may be a read error. V is TRBV4-2 and J is TRBJ2-3, with D possibly called TRBD1 or TRBD2 (5 bases each). V was clipped by 0 bases and J by 2 bases, with 12 bases between them. There are 16 residues in the CDR3. From germline, CDR1 is LGHNA and CDR2 YNFKEQ. The CDR3 DNA reads TGTGCCAGCAGCCAAGAGTCAGGGAGTTTCACAGATACGCAGTATTTT. This sequence encodes CASSQESGSFTDTQYF.

In this sample, this clonotype turned up many times. This chain joins TRBV29-1 and TRBJ2-2; possibly TRBD2 for D (5 bases). Per germline, CDR1 SQVTM and CDR2 ANQGSEA. The CDR3 extends over 14 amino acids. Trimming pared 2 bases from V and 7 bases from J, leaving 14 bases between. CDR3 in DNA: TGCAGCGTTGAATTGGACTCCCCGGGCGGGGAGCTGTTTTTT. Translated, it gives CSVELDSPGGELFF.

This clonotype has at least ten counts. This sequence joins TRBV29-1 and TRBJ2-1; TRBD1 might be the D (6 bases). The germline CDR1 and CDR2 sequences are SQVTM and ANQGSEA. The length of the CDR3 is 12 residues. The V gene lost 7 bases and the J gene lost 5 bases, with 12 bases spanning the gap. CDR3 amino acids: CSARDNNNEQFF. For the CDR3, the DNA is TGCAGCGCCCGGGACAACAACAATGAGCAGTTCTTC.

At least ten counts were recorded for this clonotype. V is TRBV20-1 and J is TRBJ2-3, with 9 positions matching TRBD2. The CDR3 extends over 15 amino acids. The germline CDR1 and CDR2 sequences are DFQATT and SNEGSKA (reference sequence). The V gene end was trimmed by 0 bases and the J gene end by 5 bases; junction bases not matched to a gene: 6. CDR3 DNA: TGCAGTGCTAGAGAAAGGACTAGCGCGGGAGATACGCAGTATTTT. It yields the protein CSARERTSAGDTQYF.

This clonotype turned up a few times. The chain is built from TRBV12-3 or TRBV12-4 and TRBJ1-2, with D possibly matching TRBD1 (6 bases). There are 13 residues in the CDR3. The V end was cut by 1 base, the J end by 6 bases, with 9 bases between. In nucleotides, the CDR3 is TGTGCCAGCAGTTTAGGGGACACGAATGGCTACACCTTC. Translated: CASSLGDTNGYTF.

The V call is TRBV2, the J call TRBJ2-7, with no clear D. The CDR3 is 13 residues long. CDR1 and CDR2 (germline): SNHLY, FYNNEI. Trimming stripped 3 bases from V and 3 bases from J, with 9 bases between. CDR3 in amino acids: CASSDDNSYEQYV. CDR3 DNA: TGTGCCAGCAGTGACGACAACAGCTACGAGCAGTACGTC.

The V gene is TRBV20-1, the J gene TRBJ1-5; D is possibly TRBD1 (5 bases). Per the germline V gene, CDR1 is DFQATT and CDR2 is SNEGSKA (reference sequence). This CDR3 is 14 amino acids long. V lost 1 base, J lost 3 bases, and 10 bases lay in between. The CDR3 spells CSARVTATNQPQHF. CDR3 nucleotides: TGCAGTGCTAGAGTGACAGCCACCAATCAGCCCCAGCATTTT.

The chain couples TRBV4-1 to TRBJ2-3; TRBD2 matches at 10 bases. In germline, CDR1 is MGHRA, CDR2 YSYEKL. The CDR3 contains 15 residues. V was clipped by 5 bases and J by 6 bases; unmatched bases: 8. CDR3 sequence: CASSDLAGAGDTQYF. The CDR3 DNA reads as TGCGCCAGCAGCGACCTAGCGGGGGCAGGGGATACGCAGTATTTT.

The table lists this clonotype with a few counts. In DNA form, the CDR3 reads TGTGCCAGCAGCTTACTCGTAACTAACTATGGCTACACCTTC. Translated: CASSLLVTNYGYTF. The chain employs TRBV13 and TRBJ1-2; no reliable D call. V was pared by 2 bases and J by 0 bases, with 7 bases between. CDR1 is PRHDT, CDR2 FYEKMQ, per germline (reference sequence). The length of the CDR3 is 14 residues.